The entry that follows covers one T cell receptor beta chain sequence. It lacks a known antigen. Per-nucleotide qualities are absent, and no much larger clonotype sits a single base away. From cysteine to phenylalanine, the CDR3 is 16 amino acids long. Only CDR3 DNA remains: 48 bases, in frame from the first base. Germline trimming: 0 bases from V, 2 bases from J; junction bases outside gene matches: 7. Reading the germline V gene gives CDR1 SGHRS and CDR2 YFSETQ. The method behind the library was the immunoSEQ multiplex PCR assay. For the multiplex PCR, a mixture combining 60 forward primers for TCR Vbeta segments and 13 reverse primers for TCR Jbeta segments was used. The CDR3 region of rearranged TCR beta genes was amplified from genomic DNA by a multiplex PCR assay. The amplified TCR beta libraries were sequenced on the Illumina HiSeq System as 87-base-pair reads. The source study handled its data this way. A later analysis counted about 76 million unique TCR beta chains across the 666 repertoires, and around 12 million of these chains were shared by at least two donors. To remove PCR and sequencing errors, raw reads were error-corrected and collapsed into unique sequences using a nearest-neighbor algorithm that merged closely related sequences. CDR3 sequences were aligned to IMGT reference sequences to assign V, D and J gene segments. For a sequence to be retained, a match of at least six nucleotides was required to both a V gene segment and a J gene segment. Rearrangements were classified as productive when the CDR3 lacked stop codons and remained in frame with V and J, and all other rearrangements were classified as non-productive. Following IMGT convention, CDR3 was defined as the stretch from the second conserved V-encoded cysteine to the conserved J-encoded phenylalanine. The earlier analysis of 500 to 750 of the donors excluded any sequence lacking an unambiguous match to a single V gene segment. In an earlier analysis of 587 of the donors, V segments were called functional above 56.7% productive rearrangements and were called segregating when the between-donor standard deviation exceeded 5%. A statistical classification framework was built for diagnosing cytomegalovirus status from the catalog of TCR beta chain sequences. In a later analysis, TCR nucleotide sequences were compared against IMGT/GENE-DB human TR gene sequences so that V and J genes could be assigned. A later analysis assigned CDR3 sequences and most-parsimonious VDJ recombination scenarios with the TCRdist pipeline. In a later analysis, every TCR beta chain was defined by the combination of its CDR3 amino acid sequence and its V-gene family, and reads without a unique V-gene family were dropped. In a later analysis, 450 to 600 highly shared, low-generation-probability nucleotide sequences were removed to address suspected cross-contamination and a sequencing artifact. In a later analysis, a clonal expansion index was calculated for each public chain from normalized within-repertoire ranks of inferred template counts. A later analysis computed generation probabilities with a VDJ recombination model fitted to out-of-frame rearrangements, and checked the results against IGoR. Hypergeometric tests were used in a later analysis to score TCR-TCR, TCR-HLA and TCR-CMV co-occurrence, with a repertoire-size bias correction applied to the TCR pairs. False discovery rates were estimated in a later analysis by permuting HLA or CMV assignments 20 times. In a later analysis, co-occurring TCRs were grouped using DBSCAN, and TCRdist sequence similarity was added for clustering within HLA-allele-positive subsets. Repertoires with fewer than 30,000 or more than 120,000 public chains were left out of co-occurrence clustering, as were a handful of repertoires with anomalous nucleotide sharing. The table comes from immuneACCESS by way of TCRdb, which keeps in-frame sequences with V and J called. Part of the clones is missing from these tables; in studies checked, under half for an unresolved V gene and the rest for unknown reasons. V, J and clone size are those of that table, while D and trimming were read from the DNA. Counted in this sample were over 150,000 clones; approximately 80% of them appeared once. Around 4.1% of the sample rests with the top ten.

The cohort was made up of approximately 670 healthy bone marrow donors. At the time of sampling, every cohort member was nominally healthy, though immune exposures that went unrecorded were likely present. The donor was CMV seronegative and belonged to the group of 352 seronegative cohort members. Every donor gave a peripheral blood sample, and the peripheral blood mononuclear cells from that sample were used for TCR beta sequencing. The Qiagen DNeasy Blood Extraction Kit was used to extract genomic DNA from the blood cell samples. The data originate from a study of cytomegalovirus exposure and HLA in healthy donors (TCRdb year 2017). Describing the broader study: An earlier analysis of some 500 of the donors reported roughly 300 Gb of sequence data and 100 million to 140 million unique TCR beta sequences from about 200 million T cells. An early release that covered fewer than 750 HLA-typed donors contained around 300 gigabases of sequencing data and around 80 million unique TCR sequences. Of the 300 to 500 genotyped donors, 70% to 90% were placed in the genetic ancestry cluster associated with self-reported Caucasian donors. The study was designed to test whether signatures of past pathogen exposure could be identified by cataloging public T cell receptors. Using immunosequencing, the study profiled T cell repertoires from 500 to 800 subjects and related those repertoires to cytomegalovirus serostatus. Besides the first cohort of approximately 710 subjects, a separate validation cohort made up of 95 to 150 different subjects was used. High-throughput TCR immunosequencing, statistical association of individual TCRs with disease status, and machine learning were combined to predict cytomegalovirus infection status. To study patterns of TCR occurrence, a later analysis re-analyzed previously published TCR beta repertoires from 600 to 750 donors and added high-resolution HLA genotyping. In the later analysis, no new phenotypic data were used to find candidate immune exposures; instead, reliance was placed on TCR beta sequences and their occurrence across donors. To decide whether each TCR beta V gene segment behaved as functional or pseudogenic, an earlier analysis of approximately 600 of the donors relied on high-throughput TCR beta sequencing. Alongside the repertoire data, information on donor age, sex, ethnicity and CMV serostatus was compiled. Genome-wide SNP genotypes for about 65% of the 666 donors were used in a later genetic analysis, which treated that subset as a discovery cohort. All discovery cohort repertoires had been generated using a single sequencing platform. Class I and class II HLA loci were covered by the typing at four-digit resolution. The number of typed donors differed by locus: 629-630 for A, B, C, DRB1 and DQB1; some 500 for DQA1; 606 for DPA1; and roughly 490 for DPB1. Because of strong linkage in the cohort, roughly 5 DR-DQ haplotypes were treated as single units for association and clustering. On average, around 230,000 unique TCR beta nucleotide sequences were sequenced per donor among 398 genotyped donors of the cohort, with roughly a sixth of those sequences being non-productive.

Points the paper makes about the study in general: A cluster of highly shared sequence variants was judged likely to represent a technical artifact of the sequencing pipeline. This cohort had only TCR beta chains sequenced, and the lack of alpha or paired-chain data limited which features could be detected. In an earlier analysis of 500 to 650 of the donors, most TCR beta V segments appeared in productive rearrangements about 90% or about 30% of the time, broadly matching IMGT annotations. The authors suggested that the approach could potentially be extended to other disease states and immunological phenotypes. Because the 87-base-pair reads could not distinguish some IMGT-functional V segments, including TRBV6-2 and TRBV6-3, those segments were excluded. The only immune exposure information available for the cohort was CMV serostatus. According to a later analysis, parvovirus B19, influenza, CMV and Epstein-Barr virus appeared linked to several top co-occurrence clusters. Compared with equally common non-associated chains, HLA-associated TCR beta chains in a later analysis were more clonally expanded and had lower generation probabilities. When HLA alleles, especially DR and DQ, strongly co-occurred, attributing TCR associations to individual alleles was difficult. In the study, roughly 160 TCR beta chains were listed as associated with cytomegalovirus. Most TCR sequences were observed very rarely across donors, whereas some public TCRs were present in many individuals. Because counts were too low, about 17 rarely observed V segments, including chromosome 9 orphons, were excluded from the earlier analysis of fewer than 650 of the donors. A later analysis found that TCR association rates varied across HLA loci, with DRB1 alleles showing the most associated TCRs and HLA-C alleles the fewest. A later analysis associated about 17,000 TCR beta sequences with specific HLA alleles at a false discovery rate of 0.05. Roughly uniform sequencing depth across donors was assumed in presence/absence analyses, although this assumption may not hold. Because HLA typing was unavailable for some donors at each locus, only the typed subset was used in association tests. Linkage disequilibrium might explain the correlated functional status among segregating V segments, but an unknown experimental factor could not be excluded. Most CMV-associated TCR beta chains appeared to be HLA-restricted in a later analysis, and the HLA associations seemed to be driven largely by CMV exposure. According to a later genetic analysis, donors in an Asian-associated ancestry cluster had fewer N-insertions in productive TCRs than the approximately 700-donor mean. In vitro tests confirmed that a few of the cytomegalovirus-associated TCR beta chains recognize cytomegalovirus antigens. A later genetic analysis associated a missense DCLRE1C variant with V-gene and J-gene trimming of TCR beta chains, and an independent cohort replicated the association. A further reported finding was that TCR beta sequences accurately predicted the HLA-A and HLA-B alleles for most subjects in the first cohort. In both the original and validation cohorts, the classifier was reported to diagnose cytomegalovirus status with high specificity and sensitivity.

The rearrangement joined TRBV5-1 to TRBJ2-7, and 8 junction bases match TRBD1. Material for sequencing was PBMCs. The sequence was collected from a woman aged 40 to 50 in good health and CMV-seronegative. The CDR3 corresponds to CASSLAAGGDTYEQYF. The DNA sequence reads TGCGCCAGCAGCTTGGCCGCAGGGGGCGACACCTACGAGCAGTACTTC.